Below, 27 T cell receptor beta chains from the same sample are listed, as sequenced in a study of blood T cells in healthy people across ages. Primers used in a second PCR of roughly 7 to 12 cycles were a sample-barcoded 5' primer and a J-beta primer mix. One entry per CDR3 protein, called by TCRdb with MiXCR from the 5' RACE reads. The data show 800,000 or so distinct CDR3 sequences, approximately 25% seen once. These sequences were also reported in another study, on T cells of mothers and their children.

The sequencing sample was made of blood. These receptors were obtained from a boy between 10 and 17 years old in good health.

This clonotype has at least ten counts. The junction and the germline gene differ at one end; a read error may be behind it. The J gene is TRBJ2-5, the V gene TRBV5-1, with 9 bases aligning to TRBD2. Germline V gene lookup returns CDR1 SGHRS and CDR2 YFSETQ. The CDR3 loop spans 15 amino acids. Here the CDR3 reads CASSLVAGGQETQYF. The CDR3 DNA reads TGTGCCAGCAGCTTGGTCGCGGGGGGGCAGGAGACCCAGTACTTC.

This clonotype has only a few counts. CDR3 residues: CSATRTGGGYTF. CDR3 sequence (DNA): TGCAGTGCTACACGGACAGGCGGTGGCTACACCTTC. The chain has TRBV20-1 and TRBJ1-2; TRBD1 matches at 7 bases. With V trimmed by 4 bases and J by 7 bases, 6 bases remained unmatched. Germline V gene data show CDR1 as DFQATT and CDR2 as SNEGSKA (reference sequence). The CDR3 totals 12 residues.

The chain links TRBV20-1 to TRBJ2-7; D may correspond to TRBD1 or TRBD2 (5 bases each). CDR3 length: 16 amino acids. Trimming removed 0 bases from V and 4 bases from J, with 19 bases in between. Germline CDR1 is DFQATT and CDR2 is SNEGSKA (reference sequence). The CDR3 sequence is CSARDLRGAKAYEQYF. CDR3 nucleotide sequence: TGCAGTGCTAGAGATCTCAGAGGGGCCAAAGCTTACGAGCAGTACTTC.

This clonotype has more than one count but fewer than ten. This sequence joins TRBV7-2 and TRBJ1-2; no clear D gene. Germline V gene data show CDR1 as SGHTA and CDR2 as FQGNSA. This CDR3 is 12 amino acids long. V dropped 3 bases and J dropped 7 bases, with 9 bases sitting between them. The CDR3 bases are TGTGCCAGCAGCTTCAGGACTGGTGGCTACACCTTC. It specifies CASSFRTGGYTF.

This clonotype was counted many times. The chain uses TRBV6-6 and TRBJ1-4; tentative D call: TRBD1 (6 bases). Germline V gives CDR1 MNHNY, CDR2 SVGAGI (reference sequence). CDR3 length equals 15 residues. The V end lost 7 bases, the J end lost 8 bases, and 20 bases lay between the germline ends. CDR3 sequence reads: CASTQDLRGGEKLFF. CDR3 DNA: TGTGCCAGCACCCAGGACCTTCGAGGGGGGGAAAAACTGTTTTTT.

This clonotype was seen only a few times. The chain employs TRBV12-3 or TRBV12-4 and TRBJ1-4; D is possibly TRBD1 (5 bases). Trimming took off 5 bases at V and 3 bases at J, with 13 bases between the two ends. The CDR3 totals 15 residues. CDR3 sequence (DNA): TGTGCCAGCAGTCAACAGGTGATGCCTAATGAAAAACTGTTTTTT. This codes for CASSQQVMPNEKLFF.

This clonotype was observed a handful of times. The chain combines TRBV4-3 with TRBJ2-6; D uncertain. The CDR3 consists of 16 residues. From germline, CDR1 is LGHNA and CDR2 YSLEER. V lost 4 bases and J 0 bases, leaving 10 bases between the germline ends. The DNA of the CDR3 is TGCGCCAGCAGCCCCGACCAAAGCTCTGGGGCCAACGTCCTGACTTTC. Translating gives CASSPDQSSGANVLTF.

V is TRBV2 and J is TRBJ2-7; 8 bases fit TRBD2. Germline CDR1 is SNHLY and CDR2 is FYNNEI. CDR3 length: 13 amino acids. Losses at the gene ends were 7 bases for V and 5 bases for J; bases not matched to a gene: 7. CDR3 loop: CASTGLGADEQYF. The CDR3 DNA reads TGTGCCAGCACGGGACTAGGAGCGGACGAGCAGTACTTC.

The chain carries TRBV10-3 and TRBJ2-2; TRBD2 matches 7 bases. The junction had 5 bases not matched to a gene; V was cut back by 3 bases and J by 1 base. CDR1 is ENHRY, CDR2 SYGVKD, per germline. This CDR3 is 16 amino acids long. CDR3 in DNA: TGTGCCATCAGTGATGGCGGGAGAAGGAACACCGGGGAGCTGTTTTTT. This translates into CAISDGGRRNTGELFF.

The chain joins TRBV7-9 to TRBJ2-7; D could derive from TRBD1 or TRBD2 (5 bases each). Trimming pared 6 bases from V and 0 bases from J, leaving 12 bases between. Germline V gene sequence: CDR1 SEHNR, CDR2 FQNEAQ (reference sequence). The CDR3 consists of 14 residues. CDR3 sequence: CASSPGTHSYEQYF. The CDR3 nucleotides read TGTGCCAGCAGTCCCGGGACGCACTCCTACGAGCAGTACTTC.

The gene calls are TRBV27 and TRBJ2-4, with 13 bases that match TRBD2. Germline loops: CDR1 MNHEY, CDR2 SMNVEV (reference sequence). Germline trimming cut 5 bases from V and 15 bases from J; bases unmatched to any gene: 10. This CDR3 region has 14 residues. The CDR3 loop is CASSPGLAGAGGYF. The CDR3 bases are TGTGCCAGCAGTCCTGGACTAGCGGGAGCAGGGGGGTACTTC.

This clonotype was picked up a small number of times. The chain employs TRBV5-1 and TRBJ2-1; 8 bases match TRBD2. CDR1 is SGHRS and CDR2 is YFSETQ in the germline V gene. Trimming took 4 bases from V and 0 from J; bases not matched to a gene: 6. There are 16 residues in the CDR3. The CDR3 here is CASSTLAGSSYNEQFF. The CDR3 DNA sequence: TGCGCCAGCAGCACCCTAGCGGGTAGCTCCTACAATGAGCAGTTCTTC.

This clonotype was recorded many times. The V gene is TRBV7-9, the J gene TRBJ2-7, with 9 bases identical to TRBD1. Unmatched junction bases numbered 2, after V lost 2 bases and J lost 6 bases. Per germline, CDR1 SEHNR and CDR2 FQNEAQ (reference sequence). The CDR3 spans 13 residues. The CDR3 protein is CASSLTGGGEQYF. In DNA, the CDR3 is TGTGCCAGCAGCTTAACAGGGGGCGGCGAGCAGTACTTC.

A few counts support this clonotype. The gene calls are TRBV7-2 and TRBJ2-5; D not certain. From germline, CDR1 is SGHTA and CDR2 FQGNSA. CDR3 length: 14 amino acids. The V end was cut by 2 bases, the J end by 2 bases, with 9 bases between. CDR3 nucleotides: TGTGCCAGCAGCTTACGGTCGCAACAAGAGACCCAGTACTTC. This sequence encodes CASSLRSQQETQYF.

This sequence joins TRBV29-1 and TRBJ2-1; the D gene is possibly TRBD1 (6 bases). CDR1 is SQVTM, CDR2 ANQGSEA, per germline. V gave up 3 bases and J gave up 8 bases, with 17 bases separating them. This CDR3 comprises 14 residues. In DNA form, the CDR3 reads TGCAGCGTTGAGTTAGGGGGACGGGAACATGAGCAGTTCTTC. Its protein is CSVELGGREHEQFF.

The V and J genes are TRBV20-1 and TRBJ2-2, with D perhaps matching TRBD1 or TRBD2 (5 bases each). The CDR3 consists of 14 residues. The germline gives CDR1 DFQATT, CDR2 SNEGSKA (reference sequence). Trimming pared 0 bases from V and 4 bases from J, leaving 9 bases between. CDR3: CSARDWGTTGELFF. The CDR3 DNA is TGCAGTGCTAGAGATTGGGGGACCACCGGGGAGCTGTTTTTT.

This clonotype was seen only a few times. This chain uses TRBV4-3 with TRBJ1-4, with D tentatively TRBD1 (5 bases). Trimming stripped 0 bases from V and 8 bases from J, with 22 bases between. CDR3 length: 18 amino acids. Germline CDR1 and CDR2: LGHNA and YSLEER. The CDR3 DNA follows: TGCGCCAGCAGCCAAGAATATCGGGCAGGGAGATTAGAAGAAAAACTGTTTTTT. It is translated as CASSQEYRAGRLEEKLFF.

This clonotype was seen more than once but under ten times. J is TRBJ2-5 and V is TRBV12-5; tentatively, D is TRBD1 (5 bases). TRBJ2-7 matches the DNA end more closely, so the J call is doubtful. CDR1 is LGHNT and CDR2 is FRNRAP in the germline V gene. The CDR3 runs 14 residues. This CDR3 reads CASGGVTGTYEQYF. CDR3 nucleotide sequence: TGTGCTAGTGGGGGTGTAACAGGAACCTACGAGCAGTACTTC.

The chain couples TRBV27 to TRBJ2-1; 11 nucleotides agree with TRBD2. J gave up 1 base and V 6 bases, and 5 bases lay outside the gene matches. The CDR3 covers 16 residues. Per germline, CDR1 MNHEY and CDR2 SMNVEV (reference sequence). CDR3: CASSPRLAGSYNEQFF. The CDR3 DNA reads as TGTGCCAGCAGCCCTCGACTAGCGGGATCCTACAATGAGCAGTTCTTC.

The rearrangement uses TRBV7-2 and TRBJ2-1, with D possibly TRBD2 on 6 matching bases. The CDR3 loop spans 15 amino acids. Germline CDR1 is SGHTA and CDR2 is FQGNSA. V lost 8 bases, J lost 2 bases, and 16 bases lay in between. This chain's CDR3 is CASALEGPPYNEQFF. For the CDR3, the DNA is TGTGCCAGCGCCCTGGAGGGGCCTCCCTACAATGAGCAGTTCTTC. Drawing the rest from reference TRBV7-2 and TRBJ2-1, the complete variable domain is GAGVSQSPSNKVTEKGKDVELRCDPISGHTALYWYRQSLGQGLEFLIYFQGNSAPDKSGLPSDRFSAERTGGSVSTLTIQRTQQEDSAVYLCASALEGPPYNEQFFGPGTRLTVL.

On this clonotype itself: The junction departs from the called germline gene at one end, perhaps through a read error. The CDR3 region is CAGSLVAGSSYEQYF. DNA of the CDR3: TGTGCCGGCAGCTTAGTTGCGGGGAGCTCCTACGAGCAGTACTTC. V is TRBV7-2 and J is TRBJ2-1; D may be TRBD2 (6 bases). The DNA end is more similar to TRBJ2-7, so the J call may be wrong. CDR1 and CDR2 (germline): SGHTA, FQGNSA. This CDR3 comprises 15 residues.

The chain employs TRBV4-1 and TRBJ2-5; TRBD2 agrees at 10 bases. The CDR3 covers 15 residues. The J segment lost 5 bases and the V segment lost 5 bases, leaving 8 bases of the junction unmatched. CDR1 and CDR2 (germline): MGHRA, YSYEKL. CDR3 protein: CASSEPGLAIETQYF. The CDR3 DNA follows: TGCGCCAGCAGCGAACCGGGACTAGCGATCGAGACCCAGTACTTC.

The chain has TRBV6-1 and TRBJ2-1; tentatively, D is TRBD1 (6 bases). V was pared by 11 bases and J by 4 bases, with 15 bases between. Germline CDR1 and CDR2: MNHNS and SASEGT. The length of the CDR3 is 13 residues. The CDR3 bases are TGTGCCCATGGACAGAACGAATACAATGAGCAGTTCTTC. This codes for CAHGQNEYNEQFF.

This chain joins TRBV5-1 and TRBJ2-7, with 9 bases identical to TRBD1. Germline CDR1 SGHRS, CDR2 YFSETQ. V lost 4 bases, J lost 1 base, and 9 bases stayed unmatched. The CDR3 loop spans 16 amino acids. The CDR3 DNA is TGCGCCAGCAGCATCTCGACAGGGGGGAAGTCCTACGAGCAGTACTTC. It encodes CASSISTGGKSYEQYF.

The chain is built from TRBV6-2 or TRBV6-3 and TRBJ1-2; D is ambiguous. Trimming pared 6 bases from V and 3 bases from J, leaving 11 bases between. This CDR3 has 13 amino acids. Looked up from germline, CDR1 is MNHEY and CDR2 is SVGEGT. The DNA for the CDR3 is TGTGCCAGCAGAAGACCTGTGGACTATGGCTACACCTTC. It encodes CASRRPVDYGYTF.

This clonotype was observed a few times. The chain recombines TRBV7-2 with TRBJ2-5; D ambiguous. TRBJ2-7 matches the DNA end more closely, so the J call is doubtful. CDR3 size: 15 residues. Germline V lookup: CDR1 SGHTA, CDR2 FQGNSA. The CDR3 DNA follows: TGTGCCAGCAGCTTAGTATCATACGGTGGCAGCGAGCAGTACTTC. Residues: CASSLVSYGGSEQYF.

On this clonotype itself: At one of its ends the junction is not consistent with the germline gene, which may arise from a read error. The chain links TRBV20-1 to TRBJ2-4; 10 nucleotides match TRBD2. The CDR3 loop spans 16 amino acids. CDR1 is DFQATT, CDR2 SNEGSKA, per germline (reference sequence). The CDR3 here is CSARGPSGGAKNTQYF. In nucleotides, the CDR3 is TGCAGTGCTAGAGGCCCTAGCGGGGGAGCCAAAAACACTCAGTACTTC.